Each of the 23 T cell receptor beta chains below was sequenced from the same sample in a study of long-term antiretroviral therapy in people with HIV. Survey level was the resolution at which the v3.0 immunoSEQ assay ran. Clones were read by immunoSEQ multiplex PCR, and TCRdb kept only the in-frame ones, dropping some. The sample records tens of thousands of clones, roughly 80% being singletons. Material: unsorted PBMCs, obtained 0.3 years after starting antiretroviral therapy. Receptors originate from a man aged 40-49 years with HIV.

CDR3 DNA sequence: TGTGCCATCAGTGAGTCTCTACAGAATTACTACGAGCAGTACTTC. Its translation is CAISESLQNYYEQYF. V is TRBV10-3 and J is TRBJ2-7; no firm D call. V lost 0 bases and J 3 bases, leaving 12 bases between the germline ends. CDR3 length equals 15 residues. Germline CDR1 and CDR2: ENHRY and SYGVKD.

The chain has TRBV6-5 and TRBJ2-7; a weak D match, TRBD2 (7 bases). Trimming cost V 6 bases and J 2 bases, with 17 bases left between them. Germline-derived CDR1 and CDR2 are MNHEY and SVGAGI. This CDR3 is built from 15 residues. The CDR3 loop is CASSQRRGGAYEQYF. The CDR3 region has the DNA TGTGCCAGCAGCCAACGTAGGGGGGGAGCCTACGAGCAGTACTTC.

The chain employs TRBV6-5 and TRBJ2-7; 7 bases are shared with TRBD2. The ends lost 2 bases at V and 0 bases at J; junction bases unmatched: 1. Germline CDR1 reads MNHEY; CDR2 reads SVGAGI. This CDR3 is 14 amino acids long. The CDR3 bases are TGTGCCAGCAGTTACCGCGGGAGCTCCTACGAGCAGTACTTC. This gives the protein CASSYRGSSYEQYF.

DNA for the CDR3: TGCAGCGCCCGACTAGCGGGAGGCCACTACAATGAGCAGTTCTTC. It yields the protein CSARLAGGHYNEQFF. The V gene is TRBV29-1, the J gene TRBJ2-1; TRBD2 matches 13 bases. Germline trimming cut 7 bases from V and 3 bases from J; bases unmatched to any gene: 6. Germline-derived CDR1 and CDR2 are SQVTM and ANQGSEA. The CDR3 consists of 15 residues.

V is TRBV11-2 and J is TRBJ2-2; TRBD2 matches 15 bases. Germline CDR1 SGHAT, CDR2 FQNNGV. J was trimmed by 6 bases and V by 1 base; bases with no gene match: 3. The CDR3 has 17 amino acids. In DNA form, the CDR3 reads TGTGCCAGCAGCTTAGCCAGGACTAGCGGGAGGGCCGGGGAGCTGTTTTTT. Its protein product is CASSLARTSGRAGELFF.

A single count supports this clone. The gene calls are TRBV6-6 and TRBJ2-3; possible D gene TRBD1, 5 bases. The germline CDR1 and CDR2 sequences are MNHNY and SVGAGI (reference sequence). V was pared by 6 bases and J by 0 bases, with 7 bases between. This CDR3 region has 13 residues. CDR3 in amino acids: CASRQGSTDTQYF. The CDR3 DNA is TGTGCCAGCAGGCAGGGAAGCACAGATACGCAGTATTTT.

The chain has TRBV18 and TRBJ1-4; weak D call: TRBD1 (6 bases). Trimming took off 4 bases at V and 5 bases at J, with 8 bases between the two ends. This CDR3 contains 13 residues. From germline, CDR1 is KGHSH and CDR2 LQKENI. The CDR3 nucleotides are TGTGCCAGCTCACGACAGGAGAATGAAAAACTGTTTTTT. It yields the protein CASSRQENEKLFF.

The chain is built from TRBV4-3 and TRBJ1-1; unclear D gene. Germline values: CDR1 LGHNA, CDR2 YSLEER. V shed 4 bases and J shed 5 bases, with 17 bases lying between them. The CDR3 runs 15 residues. CDR3 in amino acids: CASSPQVPAGTEAFF. The CDR3 DNA follows: TGCGCCAGCAGCCCGCAAGTCCCCGCTGGGACTGAAGCTTTCTTT.

The rearrangement joins TRBV27 to TRBJ1-4; TRBD1 might be the D (5 bases). The germline V gene encodes CDR1 MNHEY and CDR2 SMNVEV (reference sequence). CDR3 length: 16 residues. Between the trimmed V and J ends, which lost 5 bases and 4 bases, there was a span of 17 bases. The CDR3 bases are TGTGCCAGCAGTCCGGGACTCCGGGACCTTAATGAAAAACTGTTTTTT. It is translated as CASSPGLRDLNEKLFF.

The chain uses TRBV7-3 and TRBJ2-5, with 11 bases aligning to TRBD2. Germline CDR1 SGHTA, CDR2 FQGTGA. V was clipped by 3 bases and J by 7 bases; unmatched bases: 10. The CDR3 runs to 16 residues. CDR3 bases: TGTGCCAGCAGCTTTTCCACCGGGACTAGCGGCGGGACCCAGTACTTC. It yields the protein CASSFSTGTSGGTQYF.

The chain has TRBV10-3 and TRBJ2-1; tentatively, D is TRBD1 (10 bases). This CDR3 has 18 residues. CDR1 and CDR2 (germline): ENHRY, SYGVKD. V was clipped by 3 bases and J by 7 bases, with 25 bases between them. The CDR3 region is CAISEWGQGIAGENEQFF. Written as DNA, the CDR3 is TGTGCCATCAGTGAATGGGGACAGGGGATAGCGGGGGAAAATGAGCAGTTCTTC.

The chain recombines TRBV13 with TRBJ2-3; 8 bases line up with TRBD2. The CDR3 is 15 amino acids. Trimming at V came to 6 bases and at J to 4 bases, leaving 9 bases not matched to a gene. Germline V gene sequence: CDR1 PRHDT, CDR2 FYEKMQ (reference sequence). CDR3 loop: CASRGREGGSDTQYF. In DNA form, the CDR3 reads TGTGCCAGCAGGGGACGGGAGGGAGGCTCAGATACGCAGTATTTT.

The chain employs TRBV15 and TRBJ2-2; D remains unclear. The V gene's germline CDR1 is LNHNV and CDR2 YYDKDF (reference sequence). The CDR3 has 15 amino acids. The V end was cut by 0 bases, the J end by 7 bases, with 12 bases between. CDR3 sequence: CATSRDWWENGELFF. The CDR3 DNA sequence: TGTGCCACCAGCAGAGATTGGTGGGAAAACGGGGAGCTGTTTTTT.

This clone turned up a few times. The chain employs TRBV27 and TRBJ1-5; the D is unclear. The CDR3 consists of 13 residues. Germline CDR1 is MNHEY and CDR2 is SMNVEV (reference sequence). V dropped 4 bases and J dropped 5 bases, with 9 bases sitting between them. CDR3 region: CASSSMPHQPQHF. CDR3 nucleotide sequence: TGTGCCAGCAGTTCGATGCCTCATCAGCCCCAGCATTTT.

This chain uses TRBV4-1 with TRBJ2-7, with a tentative D call TRBD2 (6 bases). The CDR3 runs 16 residues. From germline, CDR1 is MGHRA and CDR2 YSYEKL. Trimming pared 4 bases from V and 4 bases from J, leaving 20 bases between. In nucleotides, the CDR3 is TGCGCCAGCAGCCGAGCGGGCGGGGTTTTGGGTTACGAGCAGTACTTC. This codes for CASSRAGGVLGYEQYF.

The rearrangement links TRBV14 to TRBJ2-2; D call uncertain. Germline CDR1 is SGHDN and CDR2 is FVKESK. V dropped 0 bases and J dropped 2 bases, with 13 bases sitting between them. The CDR3 spans 17 residues. As DNA, the CDR3 is TGTGCCAGCAGCCAAGATTGGAGACTGAATAACACCGGGGAGCTGTTTTTT. Translating gives CASSQDWRLNNTGELFF.

The chain has TRBV5-1 and TRBJ2-3; D perhaps matches TRBD1 (6 bases). The V and J ends lost 3 bases and 4 bases respectively, with 18 bases between them. Germline CDR1 is SGHRS and CDR2 is YFSETQ. The CDR3 has 16 amino acids. The CDR3 is CASSYLGDTISDTQYF. The CDR3 bases are TGCGCCAGCAGCTACCTTGGGGACACCATCTCAGATACGCAGTATTTT.

The V and J genes are TRBV5-1 and TRBJ2-1; 11 bases line up with TRBD2. CDR1 is SGHRS and CDR2 is YFSETQ in the germline V gene. There are 15 residues in the CDR3. After removal of 4 bases from V and 4 bases from J, the junction contained 4 bases not matched to a gene. This CDR3 is CASSPTSGTYNEQFF. As DNA, the CDR3 is TGCGCCAGCAGCCCGACTAGCGGGACATACAATGAGCAGTTCTTC.

In DNA, the CDR3 is TGTGCCAGCAGCTTAGGCGGGGGGGCAGATACGCAGTATTTT. Protein product: CASSLGGGADTQYF. This chain connects TRBV7-3 to TRBJ2-3; the match to TRBD2 covers 9 bases. The CDR3 has 14 amino acids. The V segment lost 2 bases and the J segment 4 bases; nucleotides outside the gene matches: 1. CDR1 is SGHTA, CDR2 FQGTGA, per germline.

V usage is TRBV27 and J usage is TRBJ2-4; D may correspond to TRBD1 or TRBD2 (5 bases each). Germline CDR1 is MNHEY and CDR2 is SMNVEV (reference sequence). The V end lost 6 bases, the J end lost 0 bases, and 21 bases lay between the germline ends. The CDR3 runs to 18 residues. DNA for the CDR3: TGTGCCAGCAGATCCCTTGGGGTGGGGGAAGGAGCCAAAAACATTCAGTACTTC. This gives the protein CASRSLGVGEGAKNIQYF.

In DNA, the CDR3 is TGTGCCAGCAGCTATCTAGGACAGGGGTGGGGAGCTTTCTTT. Translated: CASSYLGQGWGAFF. V and J are TRBV7-9 and TRBJ1-1, with 9 positions matching TRBD1. V lost 4 bases and J lost 10; bases outside the gene matches: 10. This CDR3 has 14 amino acids. Germline CDR1 reads SEHNR; CDR2 reads FQNEAQ (reference sequence).

The CDR3: CASSAHGTSHGDTQYF. CDR3 sequence (DNA): TGTGCCAGCAGCGCACATGGGACATCTCACGGGGATACGCAGTATTTT. The chain has TRBV7-9 and TRBJ2-3; weak D call: TRBD1 (6 bases). Germline CDR1 is SEHNR and CDR2 is FQNEAQ (reference sequence). Trimming removed 5 bases from V and 6 bases from J, with 21 bases in between. The CDR3 sequence is 16 residues long.

Written as DNA, the CDR3 is TGTGCCAGCTCCGACGTAAGGTCCAAGGGGGCAGAGACCCAGTACTTC. This encodes CASSDVRSKGAETQYF. J is TRBJ2-5 and V is TRBV18, with 7 nucleotides matching TRBD1. Trimming at V came to 6 bases and at J to 4 bases, leaving 14 bases not matched to a gene. Germline CDR1 KGHSH, CDR2 LQKENI. The CDR3 sequence is 16 residues long. The whole variable domain, filled in from reference TRBV18 and TRBJ2-5, reads NAGVMQNPRHLVRRRGQEARLRCSPMKGHSHVYWYRQLPEEGLKFMVYLQKENIIDESGMPKERFSAEFPKEGPSILRIQQVVRGDSAAYFCASSDVRSKGAETQYFGPGTRLLVL.